Listed below are T cell receptor beta chains from one sample, sequenced in a study of cytomegalovirus exposure and HLA in healthy donors. The repertoire was sequenced with immunoSEQ multiplex PCR; TCRdb's copy has only in-frame clones and lacks some. The profile covers about 160,000 clones, with 75% to 85% appearing a single time and less than 0.9% taken by the ten largest. Specimen: PBMCs. Receptors were obtained from a female donor in good health and CMV-seronegative. Each CDR3 is given with its conserved first and last residue. The order of the fields is CDR3 protein, CDR3 DNA, clone size, V gene, D gene, J gene. D genes are given only for firm matches. The size field is filled for only some rows; it gives once, few, many or a size class.

CDR3: CASSLGAGAEQYF
DNA: TGTGCCAGCAGCTTAGGGGCGGGGGCTGAGCAGTACTTC
size: -
V: TRBV11-3
D: -
J: TRBJ2-7

CDR3: CASSLWGQGARETQYF
DNA: TGTGCCAGCAGCTTATGGGGACAGGGGGCTAGAGAGACCCAGTACTTC
size: -
V: TRBV7-6
D: TRBD1
J: TRBJ2-5

CDR3: CASSPRGRGATEAFF
DNA: TGTGCCAGTAGTCCCAGGGGGCGAGGAGCCACTGAAGCTTTCTTT
size: -
V: TRBV19
D: TRBD1
J: TRBJ1-1

CDR3: CSAWTPGETQYF
DNA: TGCAGCGCCTGGACTCCGGGGGAGACCCAGTACTTC
size: -
V: TRBV29-1
D: -
J: TRBJ2-5

CDR3: CASSLTGGGLFF
DNA: TGTGCCAGCAGCTTAACGGGCGGAGGGCTGTTTTTT
size: few
V: TRBV7-2
D: -
J: TRBJ2-2

CDR3: CASSVGTGWGPLHF
DNA: TGTGCCAGCAGCGTAGGGACAGGATGGGGCCCCCTCCACTTT
size: -
V: TRBV9
D: TRBD1
J: TRBJ1-6

CDR3: CASSPRQGGGGYTF
DNA: TGTGCCAGCAGCCCCAGACAGGGGGGGGGTGGCTACACCTTC
size: -
V: TRBV7-2
D: TRBD1
J: TRBJ1-2

CDR3: CASSLKGGRDRETQYF
DNA: TGTGCCAGCAGCTTGAAAGGCGGGAGAGATCGAGAGACCCAGTACTTC
size: -
V: TRBV5-4
D: TRBD2
J: TRBJ2-5

CDR3: CASSLRAGTGVDTEAFF
DNA: TGTGCCAGCAGCTTGAGGGCGGGGACAGGGGTGGACACTGAAGCTTTCTTT
size: -
V: TRBV5-6
D: TRBD1
J: TRBJ1-1

CDR3: CASKIAGSGANVLTF
DNA: TGTGCCAGCAAGATTGCGGGATCTGGGGCCAACGTCCTGACTTTC
size: -
V: TRBV14
D: -
J: TRBJ2-6

CDR3: CASRRGTSGSYEQYF
DNA: TGTGCCAGCCGCCGAGGGACTAGCGGCTCCTACGAGCAGTACTTC
size: once
V: TRBV9
D: TRBD2
J: TRBJ2-7

CDR3: CASSPPQVSYEQYF
DNA: TGTGCCAGCAGTCCACCACAGGTCTCCTACGAGCAGTACTTC
size: -
V: TRBV28
D: -
J: TRBJ2-7

CDR3: CASSSGGNTIYF
DNA: TGTGCCAGCTCTTCGGGGGGAAACACCATATATTTT
size: -
V: TRBV7-6
D: -
J: TRBJ1-3

CDR3: CAWSVSAGNTIYF
DNA: TGTGCCTGGAGTGTGTCGGCTGGAAACACCATATATTTT
size: few
V: TRBV30
D: -
J: TRBJ1-3

CDR3: CASSPNRAGELFF
DNA: TGTGCCAGCTCCCCGAATAGAGCCGGGGAGCTGTTTTTT
size: -
V: TRBV18
D: -
J: TRBJ2-2

CDR3: CASSLLRTASNQPQHF
DNA: TGTGCCAGTAGTCTTCTCCGGACAGCTAGCAATCAGCCCCAGCATTTT
size: once
V: TRBV19
D: -
J: TRBJ1-5

CDR3: CASSVDTRDEQFF
DNA: TGTGCCAGCAGCGTAGATACCCGGGATGAGCAGTTCTTC
size: few
V: TRBV9
D: -
J: TRBJ2-1

CDR3: CATSMGGTGELFF
DNA: TGTGCCACCAGCATGGGGGGGACCGGGGAGCTGTTTTTT
size: -
V: TRBV19
D: TRBD2
J: TRBJ2-2

CDR3: CASSYGIAGDSYEQYF
DNA: TGTGCCAGCAGTTACGGTATAGCGGGGGACTCCTACGAGCAGTACTTC
size: few
V: TRBV6-5
D: TRBD2
J: TRBJ2-7

CDR3: CASRSTGGLTNTEAFF
DNA: TGCGCCAGCAGGTCTACAGGGGGCTTAACGAACACTGAAGCTTTCTTT
size: once
V: TRBV5-1
D: TRBD1
J: TRBJ1-1